What follows is one T cell receptor beta chain and its context. The record originates from a study of blood T cell repertoires in COVID-19. Study background: Recovered status applied to Cohort 3 donors who had two consecutive negative PCRs. It also applied to those with clearance or with symptom resolution.

Participant age was roughly 18 to 95 years, and participants resided in roughly 25 US areas. Here immunoSEQ multiplex PCR was the method, and the copy in TCRdb shows in-frame clones only, minus some. The sample gives about 270,000 clones, around nine tenths of which show up once; roughly 2% is in the top ten. The TCR sequence derives from a woman aged 60-75 years in a cohort exposed to, infected with or recovered from COVID-19 (not recorded which). Sequencing was done on a sample of PBMCs or T cells enriched from blood (not recorded which).

This CDR3 reads CASSLASLEYEQYF. The DNA for the CDR3 is TGTGCCAGCAGCTTAGCCTCTCTAGAGTACGAGCAGTACTTC. The chain uses TRBV7-8 and TRBJ2-7; D gene ambiguous. CDR3 length equals 14 residues. V was pared by 0 bases and J by 4 bases, with 10 bases between. The germline gives CDR1 SGHVS, CDR2 FQNEAQ.